This T cell receptor beta chain was identified in a study of cytomegalovirus exposure and HLA in healthy donors. Study outcomes and limitations: Data from an earlier analysis indicated that most TCR beta V segments were productive either about 87% or about 30% of the time.

This clone appeared once. Its cognate antigen is unknown. A multiplex PCR was run with 60 Vbeta primers and 13 Jbeta primers. TCRdb's copy holds only in-frame clones and misses some; the assay was immunoSEQ multiplex PCR. The repertoire includes some 120,000 clones, less than 85% of them detected once, and around 4.2% sits in the top ten. V was pared by 10 bases and J by 3 bases, with 19 bases between. This CDR3 contains 14 residues. The V gene's germline CDR1 is LNHDA and CDR2 SQIVND (reference sequence). The chain combines TRBV19 with TRBJ2-7, with D possibly TRBD1 on 5 matching bases. The sequenced sample was PBMCs. This receptor was identified in a woman between 40 and 50 years old in good health and CMV-seronegative. As DNA, the CDR3 is TGTGCCACGTCCTCTAGGACAACCTTCTACGAGCAGTACTTC. The encoded protein is CATSSRTTFYEQYF.